These 29 T cell receptor beta chains were all obtained from the same sample, sequenced in a study of blood T cell repertoires in COVID-19. TCRdb keeps only in-frame clones here, not all; method: immunoSEQ multiplex PCR. The table has under 45,000 clones, around 85% seen once. The sample comprised peripheral blood. The receptors derive from a man aged 55 to 70 with active or convalescent COVID-19.

The rearrangement joins TRBV5-1 to TRBJ1-1; 10 nucleotides align to TRBD1. The germline gives CDR1 SGHRS, CDR2 YFSETQ. The CDR3 runs 13 residues. Trimming at V came to 4 bases and at J to 4 bases, leaving 1 base not matched to a gene. As DNA, the CDR3 is TGCGCCAGCAGCAGGGACAGGGGCACTGAAGCTTTCTTT. Translating gives CASSRDRGTEAFF.

J is TRBJ2-1 and V is TRBV6-5; D is ambiguous. Deletions cut 6 bases from V and 3 bases from J, with 15 bases between. CDR3 length equals 15 residues. Germline lookup yields CDR1 MNHEY and CDR2 SVGAGI. This CDR3 reads CASSPYGVRYNEQFF. The CDR3 bases are TGTGCCAGCAGCCCCTATGGAGTTCGCTACAATGAGCAGTTCTTC.

This rearrangement joins TRBV7-8 to TRBJ1-1; D may be TRBD1 (5 bases). Per germline, CDR1 SGHVS and CDR2 FQNEAQ. The CDR3 runs to 17 residues. Trimming removed 4 bases at V and 0 bases at J, with 18 bases between. CDR3 protein: CASSYQGRGVMNTEAFF. The CDR3 bases are TGTGCCAGCAGCTATCAGGGTAGAGGTGTTATGAACACTGAAGCTTTCTTT.

The CDR3 coding sequence is TGTGCCATCCAGGGGGTTGACGATCAGCCCCAGCATTTT. This encodes CAIQGVDDQPQHF. The genes are TRBV28 and TRBJ1-5; TRBD1 aligns across 7 bases. The CDR3 consists of 13 residues. Germline-derived CDR1 and CDR2 are MDHEN and SYDVKM. Trimming removed 10 bases from V and 5 bases from J; junction bases left unmatched: 8.

The chain is built from TRBV11-2 and TRBJ1-2, with TRBD1 identical over 7 bases. Germline CDR1 is SGHAT and CDR2 is FQNNGV. This CDR3 is 14 amino acids long. With V trimmed by 4 bases and J by 4 bases, 6 bases remained unmatched. CDR3 in DNA: TGTGCCAGCAGCTCGACAGGGCTCGGCTATGGCTACACCTTC. Translating it yields CASSSTGLGYGYTF.

The chain links TRBV19 to TRBJ2-5; 8 bases are a match to TRBD1. CDR3 size: 13 residues. Germline CDR1 reads LNHDA; CDR2 reads SQIVND (reference sequence). The ends lost 11 bases at V and 8 bases at J; junction bases unmatched: 13. The CDR3: CASHPGTGTTQYF. The CDR3 nucleotides are TGTGCCTCCCACCCCGGGACAGGAACCACCCAGTACTTC.

J is TRBJ1-3 and V is TRBV18; D gene uncertain. The CDR3 spans 17 residues. V was trimmed by 2 bases and J by 2 bases, leaving 16 bases between them. Per the germline V gene, CDR1 is KGHSH and CDR2 is LQKENI. The CDR3, as DNA: TGTGCCAGCTCACCAAAATCGCCCTCCGGTGCTGGAAACACCATATATTTT. It yields the protein CASSPKSPSGAGNTIYF.

This chain uses TRBV2 with TRBJ2-1; D not resolved. Germline V gene data show CDR1 as SNHLY and CDR2 as FYNNEI. V was shortened by 2 bases and J by 6 bases, with 8 bases between the two germline ends. The CDR3 is made up of 13 amino acids. The CDR3 region is CASSEPFLNEQFF. The DNA of the CDR3 is TGTGCCAGCAGTGAACCTTTTCTCAATGAGCAGTTCTTC.

This chain connects TRBV5-1 to TRBJ1-1; the D is unclear. Between the trimmed V and J ends, which lost 4 bases and 4 bases, there was a span of 14 bases. The V gene's germline CDR1 is SGHRS and CDR2 YFSETQ. This CDR3 contains 14 residues. CDR3 region: CASSAQSQSTEAFF. The CDR3 DNA is TGCGCCAGCAGCGCACAGAGTCAATCCACTGAAGCTTTCTTT.

V and J are TRBV19 and TRBJ2-3; the D gene is possibly TRBD2 (6 bases). The V end lost 4 bases, the J end lost 11 bases, and 19 bases lay between the germline ends. CDR1 and CDR2 from the germline V gene are LNHDA and SQIVND (reference sequence). The CDR3 is made up of 14 amino acids. The CDR3 is CASSTGGPQIGQYF. The CDR3 nucleotides are TGTGCCAGTAGTACCGGGGGTCCCCAAATTGGGCAGTATTTT.

The chain has TRBV28 and TRBJ1-4; D is undetermined. CDR1 is MDHEN, CDR2 SYDVKM, per germline. Trimming left V 4 bases short and J 8 bases short, with 8 bases between. CDR3 length: 12 residues. In nucleotides, the CDR3 is TGTGCCAGCAGTTCGCTGAGGGAAAAACTGTTTTTT. Protein product: CASSSLREKLFF.

The chain has TRBV11-1 and TRBJ2-7, with 7 bases identical to TRBD1. The J segment lost 2 bases and the V segment lost 3 bases, leaving 4 bases of the junction unmatched. CDR1 and CDR2 (germline): SGHAT, FQDESV (reference sequence). The CDR3 extends over 14 amino acids. CDR3: CASSLGQGAYEQYV. CDR3 nucleotide sequence: TGTGCCAGCAGCTTGGGGCAGGGGGCCTACGAGCAGTACGTC.

The CDR3 DNA reads TGTGCCAGCAGTCCTCGACAGGGCAACTATGGCTACACCTTC. Amino acid sequence: CASSPRQGNYGYTF. The rearrangement links TRBV28 to TRBJ1-2; 7 bases are shared with TRBD1. J was trimmed by 2 bases and V by 5 bases; bases with no gene match: 5. Germline V gives CDR1 MDHEN, CDR2 SYDVKM. The CDR3 has 14 residues.

The gene calls are TRBV4-1 and TRBJ1-1; 11 nucleotides line up with TRBD1. Germline trimming cut 1 base from V and 5 bases from J; bases unmatched to any gene: 12. Per the germline V gene, CDR1 is MGHRA and CDR2 is YSYEKL. CDR3 length: 18 residues. The chain's CDR3 is CASSQGTGGNFARTEAFF. The CDR3 DNA is TGCGCCAGCAGCCAAGGGACAGGGGGCAACTTCGCGCGGACTGAAGCTTTCTTT.

This clone showed up just a few times. Here the CDR3 reads CASSLGGTGGRGYTF. The CDR3 DNA is TGTGCCAGCAGCTTAGGGGGAACAGGGGGACGTGGCTACACCTTC. The rearrangement uses TRBV11-2 and TRBJ1-2; 8 bases are a match to TRBD1. CDR1 SGHAT and CDR2 FQNNGV come from the germline V gene. This CDR3 contains 15 residues. After removal of 1 base from V and 7 bases from J, the junction contained 8 bases not matched to a gene.

The rearrangement links TRBV10-1 to TRBJ1-1; no clear D. The germline CDR1 and CDR2 sequences are WNHNN and SYGVQD (reference sequence). V gave up 2 bases and J gave up 3 bases, with 10 bases separating them. This CDR3 comprises 14 residues. The CDR3 region is CASSENLGDTEAFF. CDR3 nucleotides: TGCGCCAGCAGTGAGAACCTCGGGGACACTGAAGCTTTCTTT.

The chain employs TRBV5-1 and TRBJ1-2; D is perhaps TRBD1 (5 bases). Germline loops: CDR1 SGHRS, CDR2 YFSETQ. The CDR3 extends over 13 amino acids. V gave up 0 bases and J gave up 8 bases, with 11 bases separating them. The CDR3 is CASSLDRGWGYTF. Written as DNA, the CDR3 is TGCGCCAGCAGCTTGGATAGGGGTTGGGGCTACACCTTC.

There are many counts of this clone. The sample carries other DNA sequences with the same CDR3. The chain employs TRBV2 and TRBJ1-3; no firm D call. The CDR3 covers 15 residues. V lost 7 bases and J lost 2, with 15 bases in between. The germline CDR1 and CDR2 sequences are SNHLY and FYNNEI. In DNA, the CDR3 is TGTGCCAGCATGCGGGAGGGTTTCGCTGGAAACACCATATATTTT. This gives the protein CASMREGFAGNTIYF.

The chain joins TRBV2 to TRBJ1-1, with TRBD1 as a possible D gene (6 bases). The ends were cut back, 7 bases at V and 5 bases at J, with 11 bases in the middle. This CDR3 spans 12 amino acids. The germline CDR1 and CDR2 sequences are SNHLY and FYNNEI. Written as DNA, the CDR3 is TGTGCCAGCACCCCGGGACAAACTGAAGCTTTCTTT. This gives the protein CASTPGQTEAFF.

In this sample, this clone turned up a few times. The V call is TRBV25-1, the J call TRBJ1-6; a weak D match, TRBD1 (6 bases). V lost 4 bases and J lost 14, with 27 bases in between. The CDR3 sequence is 17 residues long. Germline V gives CDR1 MGHDK, CDR2 SYGVNS. The CDR3 loop reads CASSGSPRQGRLLALHF. As DNA, the CDR3 is TGTGCCAGCAGTGGATCGCCTCGCCAGGGGCGATTGCTAGCCCTCCACTTT. The full variable domain, its missing parts supplied by reference TRBV25-1 and TRBJ1-6, is EADIYQTPRYLVIGTGKKITLECSQTMGHDKMYWYQQDPGMELHLIHYSYGVNSTEKGDLSSESTVSRIRTEHFPLTLESARPSHTSQYLCASSGSPRQGRLLALHFGNGTRLTVT.

The V gene is TRBV5-4, the J gene TRBJ2-5, with D possibly TRBD2 on 5 matching bases. V was pared by 5 bases and J by 2 bases, with 10 bases between. The germline V gene encodes CDR1 SGHNT and CDR2 YYREEE (reference sequence). CDR3 size: 13 residues. This chain's CDR3 is CASSYPGQETQYF. CDR3 DNA: TGTGCCAGCAGTTACCCGGGGCAAGAGACCCAGTACTTC.

The chain employs TRBV21-1 and TRBJ2-2; TRBD2, as called in the table, went unchecked against the DNA. TRBV21-1 is flagged as a pseudogene. This CDR3 is 15 amino acids long. CDR3 sequence (DNA): TGTGCCAGCACCACCCCCGCGGGTAACACCGGGGAGCTGTTTTTT. This encodes CASTTPAGNTGELFF.

This rearrangement joins TRBV2 to TRBJ1-5; the D is unclear. V was cut by 6 bases and J by 0 bases, with 9 bases left in between. Per germline, CDR1 SNHLY and CDR2 FYNNEI. This CDR3 is 14 amino acids long. CDR3 coding DNA: TGTGCCAGCAGGGCGGTGATTAGCAATCAGCCCCAGCATTTT. This translates into CASRAVISNQPQHF.

This clone was recorded a few times. The V gene is TRBV4-3, the J gene TRBJ2-1; D is possibly TRBD1 (5 bases). Looked up from germline, CDR1 is LGHNA and CDR2 is YSLEER. The CDR3 totals 14 residues. The V end lost 8 bases, the J end lost 9 bases, and 20 bases lay between the germline ends. CDR3 bases: TGCGCCAGCCTCTCGATAGGGGAACCCCTTGAGCAGTTCTTC. Protein sequence: CASLSIGEPLEQFF.

The chain carries TRBV7-6 and TRBJ2-5, with 14 positions matching TRBD2. Germline assignment: CDR1 SGHVS and CDR2 FNYEAQ. With V trimmed by 5 bases and J by 6 bases, 17 bases remained unmatched. The CDR3 loop spans 19 amino acids. CDR3 in DNA: TGTGCCAGCAGCCCCTCGAGGACTAGCGGGGGGCCACCTACACAGACCCAGTACTTC. Its protein product is CASSPSRTSGGPPTQTQYF.

This chain uses TRBV7-9 with TRBJ1-1; 8 bases fit TRBD1. Trimming cost V 5 bases and J 8 bases; bases outside gene matches: 4. The length of the CDR3 is 12 residues. In germline, CDR1 is SEHNR, CDR2 FQNEAQ (reference sequence). This CDR3 is CASSLGTGEAFF. The CDR3, as DNA: TGTGCCAGCAGCCTAGGGACAGGAGAAGCTTTCTTT.

The chain recombines TRBV5-4 with TRBJ2-5; D possibly corresponds to TRBD2 (5 bases). This CDR3 region has 14 residues. V lost 5 bases and J lost 1, with 12 bases in between. CDR1 is SGHNT and CDR2 is YYREEE in the germline V gene (reference sequence). CDR3 coding DNA: TGTGCCAGCAGAAACCCAGCGGTCCAAGAGACCCAGTACTTC. Its translation: CASRNPAVQETQYF. Full variable domain (missing parts from reference TRBV5-4 and TRBJ2-5): ETGVTQSPTHLIKTRGQQVTLRCSSQSGHNTVSWYQQALGQGPQFIFQYYREEENGRGNFPPRFSGLQFPNYSSELNVNALELDDSALYLCASRNPAVQETQYFGPGTRLLVL.

The V call is TRBV5-4, the J call TRBJ2-1; a possible D gene is TRBD2 (6 bases). The CDR3 is 13 amino acids. The germline V gene has CDR1 SGHNT and CDR2 YYREEE (reference sequence). Trimming stripped 7 bases from V and 12 bases from J, with 20 bases between. CDR3 region: CASGGGGTSGQFF. In nucleotides, the CDR3 is TGTGCCAGCGGGGGAGGCGGAACATCAGGGCAGTTCTTC.

Judged by abundance, this clone is large. This chain connects TRBV9 to TRBJ1-1; 9 bases fit TRBD1. In germline, CDR1 is SGDLS, CDR2 YYNGEE. The J segment lost 1 base and the V segment lost 4 bases, leaving 5 bases of the junction unmatched. The CDR3 length is 15 residues. The CDR3 loop is CASSLGTGSNTEAFF. Written as DNA, the CDR3 is TGTGCCAGCAGCCTCGGGACAGGGTCGAACACTGAAGCTTTCTTT. Together with reference TRBV9 and TRBJ1-1, the CDR3 gives the full variable domain: DSGVTQTPKHLITATGQRVTLRCSPRSGDLSVYWYQQSLDQGLQFLIQYYNGEERAKGNILERFSAQQFPDLHSELNLSSLELGDSALYFCASSLGTGSNTEAFFGQGTRLTVV.